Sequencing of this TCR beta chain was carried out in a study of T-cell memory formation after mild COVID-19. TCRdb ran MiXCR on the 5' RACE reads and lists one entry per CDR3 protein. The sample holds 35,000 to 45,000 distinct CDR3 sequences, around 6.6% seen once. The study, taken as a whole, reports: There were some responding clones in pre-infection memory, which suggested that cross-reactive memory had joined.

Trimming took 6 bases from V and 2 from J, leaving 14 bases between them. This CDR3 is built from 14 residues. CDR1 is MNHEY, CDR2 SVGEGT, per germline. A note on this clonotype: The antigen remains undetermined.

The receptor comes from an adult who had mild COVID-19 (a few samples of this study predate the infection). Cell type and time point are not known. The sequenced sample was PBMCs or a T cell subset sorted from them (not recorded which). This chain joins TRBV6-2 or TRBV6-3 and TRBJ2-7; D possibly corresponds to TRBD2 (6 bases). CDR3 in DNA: TGTGCCAGCAGGACGGGAGTAGGGCCCTACGAGCAGTACTTC. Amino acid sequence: CASRTGVGPYEQYF.